The clone carrying this T cell receptor (beta chain) was observed a single time. The antigen is undetermined. The data derive from a study of shared clonotypes between healthy human individuals. General study results and limits: Represented diversity, genetic and exposure-history alike, was limited by few donors.

Assay runs were performed at deep level. Genomic DNA of each subset was evenly split across several immunoSEQ plates. Amplification in unsorted PBMC replicate PCRs started from approximately 300 ng DNA, which equals some 30,000 T cell genomes. This table comes from immunoSEQ multiplex PCR, and its TCRdb copy is limited to in-frame clones, with some not included. The table records about 490,000 clones, around 80% of them present only once. V was clipped by 3 bases and J by 6 bases; unmatched bases: 6. The germline V gene encodes CDR1 SGHDT and CDR2 YYEEEE. The CDR3 is made up of 13 amino acids. This chain joins TRBV5-6 and TRBJ2-7; 7 bases are shared with TRBD1. Sequencing was performed on PBMCs. This receptor was identified in a woman in her 40s in good health. Some clones in this sample may be carry-over from other donors' samples. The CDR3 protein is CASSSTGLGEQYF. As DNA, the CDR3 is TGTGCCAGCAGCTCGACAGGGCTAGGCGAGCAGTACTTC.